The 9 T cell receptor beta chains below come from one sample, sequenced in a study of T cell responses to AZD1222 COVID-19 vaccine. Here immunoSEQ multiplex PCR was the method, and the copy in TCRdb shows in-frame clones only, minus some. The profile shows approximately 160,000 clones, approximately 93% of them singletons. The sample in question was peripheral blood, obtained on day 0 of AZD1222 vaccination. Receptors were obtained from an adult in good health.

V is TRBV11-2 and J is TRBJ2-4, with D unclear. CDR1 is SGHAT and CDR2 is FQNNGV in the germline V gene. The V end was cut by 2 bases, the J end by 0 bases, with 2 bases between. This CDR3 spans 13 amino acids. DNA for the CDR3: TGTGCCAGCAGCTTACTAGCCAAAAACATTCAGTACTTC. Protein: CASSLLAKNIQYF. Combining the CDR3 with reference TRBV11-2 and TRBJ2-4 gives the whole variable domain EAGVAQSPRYKIIEKRQSVAFWCNPISGHATLYWYQQILGQGPKLLIQFQNNGVVDDSQLPKDRFSAERLKGVDSTLKIQPAKLEDSAVYLCASSLLAKNIQYFGAGTRLSVL.

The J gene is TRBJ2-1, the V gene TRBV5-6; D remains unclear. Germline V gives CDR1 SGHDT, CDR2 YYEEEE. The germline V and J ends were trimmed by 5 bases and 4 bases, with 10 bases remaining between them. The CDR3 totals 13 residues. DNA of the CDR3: TGTGCCAGCAGGAAGACCCGTTACAATGAGCAGTTCTTC. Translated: CASRKTRYNEQFF.

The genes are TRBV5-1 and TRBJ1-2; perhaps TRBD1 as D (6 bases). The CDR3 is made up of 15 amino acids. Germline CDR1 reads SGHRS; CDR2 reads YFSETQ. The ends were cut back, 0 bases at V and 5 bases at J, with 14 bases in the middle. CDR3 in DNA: TGCGCCAGCAGCTTGGGCGGGACAACCACTTATGGCTACACCTTC. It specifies CASSLGGTTTYGYTF.

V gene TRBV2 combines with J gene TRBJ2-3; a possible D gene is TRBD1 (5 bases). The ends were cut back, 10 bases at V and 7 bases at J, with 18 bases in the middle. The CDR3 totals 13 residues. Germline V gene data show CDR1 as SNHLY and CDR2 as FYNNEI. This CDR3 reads CANTGATMNTQYF. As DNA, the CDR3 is TGTGCCAATACAGGAGCCACTATGAATACGCAGTATTTT. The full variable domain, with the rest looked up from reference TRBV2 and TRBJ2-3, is EPEVTQTPSHQVTQMGQEVILRCVPISNHLYFYWYRQILGQKVEFLVSFYNNEISEKSEIFDDQFSVERPDGSNFTLKIRSTKLEDSAMYFCANTGATMNTQYFGPGTRLTVL.

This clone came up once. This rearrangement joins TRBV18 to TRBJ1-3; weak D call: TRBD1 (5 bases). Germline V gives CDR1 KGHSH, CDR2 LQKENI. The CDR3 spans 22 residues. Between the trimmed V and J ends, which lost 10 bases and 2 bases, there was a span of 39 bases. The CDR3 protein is CATMTLGADLGPYLRAGNTIYF. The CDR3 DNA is TGTGCCACAATGACCCTAGGGGCCGATCTCGGCCCATATCTCCGCGCTGGAAACACCATATATTTT.

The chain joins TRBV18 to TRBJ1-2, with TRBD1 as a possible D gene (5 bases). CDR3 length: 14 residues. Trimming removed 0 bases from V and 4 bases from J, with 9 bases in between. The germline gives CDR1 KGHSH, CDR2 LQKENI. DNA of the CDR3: TGTGCCAGCTCACCACCGGCACAGGCCTATGGCTACACCTTC. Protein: CASSPPAQAYGYTF.

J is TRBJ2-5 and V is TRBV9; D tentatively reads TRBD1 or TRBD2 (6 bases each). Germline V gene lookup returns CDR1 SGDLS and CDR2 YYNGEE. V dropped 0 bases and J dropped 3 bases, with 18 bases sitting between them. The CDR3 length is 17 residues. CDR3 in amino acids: CASSVGGGWTAEETQYF. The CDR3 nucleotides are TGTGCCAGCAGCGTAGGAGGGGGGTGGACTGCCGAAGAGACCCAGTACTTC.

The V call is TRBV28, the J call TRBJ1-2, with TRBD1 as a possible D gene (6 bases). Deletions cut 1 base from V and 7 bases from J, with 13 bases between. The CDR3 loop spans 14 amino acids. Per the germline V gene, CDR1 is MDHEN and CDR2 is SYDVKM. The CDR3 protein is CASSLYMGARGYTF. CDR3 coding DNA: TGTGCCAGCAGTTTATATATGGGGGCGCGTGGCTACACCTTC.

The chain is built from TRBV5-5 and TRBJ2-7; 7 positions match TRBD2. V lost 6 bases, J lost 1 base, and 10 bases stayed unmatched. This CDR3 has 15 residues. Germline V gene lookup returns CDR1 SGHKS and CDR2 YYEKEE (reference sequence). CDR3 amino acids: CASTSRGGRSYEQYF. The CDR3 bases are TGTGCCAGCACCTCCCGGGGAGGGCGATCCTACGAGCAGTACTTC.